This is a list of T cell receptor beta chains from one sample in a study of blood T cell repertoires in COVID-19. Generated by immunoSEQ multiplex PCR, the TCRdb table keeps only in-frame clones and is missing some. The sample yields about 110,000 clones, approximately 90% seen once. The specimen was peripheral blood. The receptors come from a human donor in a cohort sampled during active COVID-19. CDR3s include the opening cysteine and the closing phenylalanine or tryptophan. The D gene is left open where the match is weak. A clone size is listed for some rows: how often the clone was seen (once, few, many), or a class if it is expanded.

d_gene: -
abundance: -
j_gene: TRBJ2-4
v_gene: TRBV4-1
CDR3nt: TGCGCCAGCAGCCCAGTGGGGCAGCGAAAAAACATTCAGTACTTC
CDR3aa: CASSPVGQRKNIQYF

d_gene: -
abundance: -
j_gene: TRBJ2-2
v_gene: TRBV5-1
CDR3nt: TGCGCCAGCACCCATCCAGGGGACACCGGGGAGCTGTTTTTT
CDR3aa: CASTHPGDTGELFF

d_gene: -
abundance: -
j_gene: TRBJ2-7
v_gene: TRBV19
CDR3nt: TGTGCCAGTAGTTTCCAGGTCTCCTACGAGCAGTACTTC
CDR3aa: CASSFQVSYEQYF

d_gene: TRBD1
abundance: -
j_gene: TRBJ2-7
v_gene: TRBV9
CDR3nt: TGTGCCAGCAGCCCCGTGACAGGGGCCTTCTCCTACGAGCAGTACTTC
CDR3aa: CASSPVTGAFSYEQYF

d_gene: TRBD1
abundance: -
j_gene: TRBJ2-7
v_gene: TRBV18
CDR3nt: TGTGCCAGCTCACCTGGGACAGGGCTCGAGCAGTACTTC
CDR3aa: CASSPGTGLEQYF

d_gene: TRBD1
abundance: -
j_gene: TRBJ1-6
v_gene: TRBV19
CDR3nt: TGTGCCAGTAGTTACGGACAGGGGAATAATTCACCCCTCCACTTT
CDR3aa: CASSYGQGNNSPLHF

d_gene: TRBD1
abundance: -
j_gene: TRBJ1-1
v_gene: TRBV5-3
CDR3nt: TGTGCCAGAAGCTTGCCCAAACCTCGGACAGGGGGCTACACTGAAGCTTTCTTT
CDR3aa: CARSLPKPRTGGYTEAFF

d_gene: -
abundance: -
j_gene: TRBJ2-4
v_gene: TRBV7-2
CDR3nt: TGTGCCAGCAGCTCCACGGGGTCCCTAGCCAAAAACATTCAGTACTTC
CDR3aa: CASSSTGSLAKNIQYF

d_gene: TRBD1
abundance: -
j_gene: TRBJ1-5
v_gene: TRBV12-5
CDR3nt: TGTGCTAGTGGCCCCTGGACAGGGGTAGTCGAAAATCAGCCCCAGCATTTT
CDR3aa: CASGPWTGVVENQPQHF

d_gene: -
abundance: -
j_gene: TRBJ2-3
v_gene: TRBV19
CDR3nt: TGTGCCAGTAGGAAAACGACTGATTTAGCGATGGATACGCAGTATTTT
CDR3aa: CASRKTTDLAMDTQYF

d_gene: TRBD1
abundance: once
j_gene: TRBJ2-1
v_gene: TRBV4-1
CDR3nt: TGCGCCAGCAGCCAAGAGGCAGGGGGAGTCGACAATGAGCAGTTCTTC
CDR3aa: CASSQEAGGVDNEQFF

d_gene: TRBD1
abundance: -
j_gene: TRBJ1-5
v_gene: TRBV24-1
CDR3nt: TGTGCCACCAGTCGTTCAGGGGGCGGCAATCAGCCCCAGCATTTT
CDR3aa: CATSRSGGGNQPQHF

d_gene: TRBD1
abundance: -
j_gene: TRBJ1-3
v_gene: TRBV4-2
CDR3nt: TGTGCCAGCAGCCAAGTAGGGGGCAGCTCTGGAAACACCATATATTTT
CDR3aa: CASSQVGGSSGNTIYF

d_gene: TRBD2
abundance: few
j_gene: TRBJ2-7
v_gene: TRBV27
CDR3nt: TGTGCCAGCAGTTCCCTCCCGGGACTAGCAATCTCCGAGCAGTACTTC
CDR3aa: CASSSLPGLAISEQYF

d_gene: TRBD1
abundance: -
j_gene: TRBJ1-1
v_gene: TRBV19
CDR3nt: TGTGCCAGTAGTGAACAGGGGGGCACTGAAGCTTTCTTT
CDR3aa: CASSEQGGTEAFF

d_gene: -
abundance: few
j_gene: TRBJ1-5
v_gene: TRBV7-2
CDR3nt: TGTGCCAGCAGCTTAGGGGGGCAGAACAATCAGCCCCAGCATTTT
CDR3aa: CASSLGGQNNQPQHF

d_gene: -
abundance: -
j_gene: TRBJ1-1
v_gene: TRBV6-5
CDR3nt: TGTGCCAGCAGTACTCAGGCGTCGAGTGAAGCTTTCTTT
CDR3aa: CASSTQASSEAFF

d_gene: TRBD2
abundance: -
j_gene: TRBJ2-1
v_gene: TRBV4-3
CDR3nt: TGCGCCAGCAGCCAAGAGGGTAGCGGGACCTCCTACAATGAGCAGTTCTTC
CDR3aa: CASSQEGSGTSYNEQFF

d_gene: -
abundance: -
j_gene: TRBJ2-7
v_gene: TRBV10-3
CDR3nt: TGTGCCATCAGCGCGGGGTCCTCGGCCTACGAGCAGTACTTC
CDR3aa: CAISAGSSAYEQYF

d_gene: TRBD1
abundance: -
j_gene: TRBJ1-3
v_gene: TRBV12-3/TRBV12-4
CDR3nt: TGTGCCAGCAGTTACGACAGGGGGACCATATATTTT
CDR3aa: CASSYDRGTIYF

d_gene: TRBD2
abundance: -
j_gene: TRBJ2-1
v_gene: TRBV29-1
CDR3nt: TGCAGCGGCTTCCGCCAGCCAGCGGGAGAGCAGTTCTTC
CDR3aa: CSGFRQPAGEQFF

d_gene: TRBD1
abundance: -
j_gene: TRBJ1-6
v_gene: TRBV28
CDR3nt: TGTGCCAGCAGTTCCTCGGACAGGGTTAATTCACCCCTCCACTTT
CDR3aa: CASSSSDRVNSPLHF

d_gene: -
abundance: -
j_gene: TRBJ2-5
v_gene: TRBV18
CDR3nt: TGTGCCAGCTCACCAGCAGGCAAGAGAACCCAGTACTTC
CDR3aa: CASSPAGKRTQYF

d_gene: -
abundance: -
j_gene: TRBJ1-5
v_gene: TRBV2
CDR3nt: TGTGCCAGCAGGGGGGAGGCACATAGCAATCAGCCCCAGCATTTT
CDR3aa: CASRGEAHSNQPQHF

d_gene: TRBD1
abundance: -
j_gene: TRBJ1-2
v_gene: TRBV14
CDR3nt: TGTGCCAGCAGCCTACGACAGGGCGGACTCTATGGCTACACCTTC
CDR3aa: CASSLRQGGLYGYTF

d_gene: -
abundance: -
j_gene: TRBJ2-3
v_gene: TRBV28
CDR3nt: TGTGCCACCCAGGGGCCCGGGTTGGATACGCAGTATTTT
CDR3aa: CATQGPGLDTQYF

d_gene: -
abundance: -
j_gene: TRBJ1-3
v_gene: TRBV19
CDR3nt: TGTGCCAGTAGCAGGTCCTACTCTGGAAACACCATATATTTT
CDR3aa: CASSRSYSGNTIYF

d_gene: TRBD1
abundance: -
j_gene: TRBJ2-7
v_gene: TRBV19
CDR3nt: TGTGCCAGTAGTTTGACAGGGGGCTCCTACGAGCAGTACTTC
CDR3aa: CASSLTGGSYEQYF

d_gene: -
abundance: -
j_gene: TRBJ1-1
v_gene: TRBV20-1
CDR3nt: TGCAGTGCTAGTGGGCTAGCACTGGGGGCTTTCTTT
CDR3aa: CSASGLALGAFF

d_gene: -
abundance: -
j_gene: TRBJ1-2
v_gene: TRBV2
CDR3nt: TGTGCCAGCAGTGCCCAGGTTGTCCCTAACTATGGCTACACCTTC
CDR3aa: CASSAQVVPNYGYTF

d_gene: TRBD1
abundance: -
j_gene: TRBJ2-3
v_gene: TRBV7-3
CDR3nt: TGTGCCAGCAGCTCCTGGACAGGGGCGGATACGCAGTATTTT
CDR3aa: CASSSWTGADTQYF

d_gene: -
abundance: once
j_gene: TRBJ2-2
v_gene: TRBV10-3
CDR3nt: TGTGCCATCAGTGAGTTAGGGGGTTCCGACACCGGGGAGCTGTTTTTT
CDR3aa: CAISELGGSDTGELFF

d_gene: TRBD1
abundance: -
j_gene: TRBJ1-1
v_gene: TRBV19
CDR3nt: TGTGCCAGTAGTGGACAGGGGGGCACTGAAGCTTTCTTT
CDR3aa: CASSGQGGTEAFF

d_gene: -
abundance: -
j_gene: TRBJ2-1
v_gene: TRBV25-1
CDR3nt: TGTGCCAGCAGTGAGCAAGCCTCCTACAATGAGCAGTTCTTC
CDR3aa: CASSEQASYNEQFF